The present entry profiles one TCR beta chain with its context. Its antigen is not known. V dropped 1 base and J dropped 7 bases, with 14 bases sitting between them. Germline V gene data show CDR1 as LGHNT and CDR2 as FRNRAP. This CDR3 comprises 15 residues. The data derive from a study of early T cells in non-severe SARS-CoV-2 infection. Study context: With bulk RNA from unsorted whole blood as input, sequencing yielded unpaired chains. Overall study findings and caveats: The matching step, a VDJdb search, favored anti-spike CD8 responses and missed private and CD4 specificities.

Unique molecular identifiers were attached to individual cDNA molecules. TCRdb reanalysed the 5' RACE reads using MiXCR and keeps one entry per CDR3 protein. The data hold roughly 64,000 distinct CDR3 sequences, with roughly 14% observed a single time. This chain uses TRBV12-5 with TRBJ2-4; a weak D match, TRBD2 (5 bases). The receptor was isolated from an adult who was a healthcare worker with PCR-confirmed SARS-CoV-2 infection or an uninfected control (not recorded which). Source material: whole blood. The CDR3 is CASGLGPPRENIQYF. CDR3 sequence (DNA): TGTGCTAGTGGTTTGGGGCCCCCAAGGGAGAACATTCAGTACTTC.